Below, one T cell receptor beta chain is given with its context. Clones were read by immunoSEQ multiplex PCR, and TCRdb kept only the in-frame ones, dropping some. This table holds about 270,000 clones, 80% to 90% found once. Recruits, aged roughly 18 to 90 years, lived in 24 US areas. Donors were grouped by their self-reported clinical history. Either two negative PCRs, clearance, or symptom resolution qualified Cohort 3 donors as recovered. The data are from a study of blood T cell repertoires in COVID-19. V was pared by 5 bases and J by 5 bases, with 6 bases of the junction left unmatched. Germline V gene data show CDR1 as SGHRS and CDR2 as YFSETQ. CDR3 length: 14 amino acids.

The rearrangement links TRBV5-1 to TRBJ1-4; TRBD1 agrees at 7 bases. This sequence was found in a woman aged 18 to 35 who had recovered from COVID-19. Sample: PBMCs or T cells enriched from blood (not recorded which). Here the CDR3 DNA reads TGCGCCAGCAGGGAAGGGACAGACAATGAAAAACTGTTTTTT. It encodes CASREGTDNEKLFF.